What follows are 3 T cell receptor beta chains derived from one specimen sequenced in a study of human T cells and chemical hapten exposure. TCRdb analysed the RACE reads with MiXCR anew, one entry per CDR3 protein. The sample holds more than 45,000 distinct CDR3 sequences, approximately 13% seen once. Sample time point: patch test 3, about 24 weeks after DPC sensitization. Sample treatment: therapeutic diphenylcyclopropenone sensitization with weekly scalp DPC. Here the sequenced sample was whole blood, taken in connection with sensitization to the hapten diphenylcyclopropenone (DPC). These receptors were taken from a man aged 30 to 39 with alopecia areata. Some clones in this sample may be carry-over from other donors' samples.

This clonotype was found a few times. J is TRBJ2-1 and V is TRBV20-1; a weak D match, TRBD1 (7 bases). The germline V gene has CDR1 DFQATT and CDR2 SNEGSKA (reference sequence). The V gene lost 1 base and the J gene lost 12 bases, with 16 bases spanning the gap. The CDR3 spans 13 residues. CDR3: CSARVRGELGQFF. Written as DNA, the CDR3 is TGCAGTGCTAGAGTCAGGGGGGAGCTGGGGCAGTTCTTC.

This clonotype was seen only a few times. The chain recombines TRBV6-6 with TRBJ1-5; TRBD1 aligns across 9 bases. The CDR3 covers 15 residues. With 5 bases clipped from V and 7 bases from J, the junction kept 9 bases outside the gene matches. Germline CDR1 and CDR2: MNHNY and SVGAGI (reference sequence). The CDR3 spells CASSTRDRVRQPQHF. The CDR3 DNA reads TGTGCCAGCAGTACCCGGGACAGGGTTCGACAGCCCCAGCATTTT.

This clonotype came up many times. The chain employs TRBV29-1 and TRBJ2-3; TRBD1 or TRBD2 may be the D gene (5 bases each). Between the trimmed V and J ends, which lost 2 bases and 1 base, there was a span of 10 bases. This CDR3 contains 14 residues. CDR1 and CDR2 (germline): SQVTM, ANQGSEA. As DNA, the CDR3 is TGCAGCGTTGAACGGGGCATCGGCACAGATACGCAGTATTTT. It encodes CSVERGIGTDTQYF.